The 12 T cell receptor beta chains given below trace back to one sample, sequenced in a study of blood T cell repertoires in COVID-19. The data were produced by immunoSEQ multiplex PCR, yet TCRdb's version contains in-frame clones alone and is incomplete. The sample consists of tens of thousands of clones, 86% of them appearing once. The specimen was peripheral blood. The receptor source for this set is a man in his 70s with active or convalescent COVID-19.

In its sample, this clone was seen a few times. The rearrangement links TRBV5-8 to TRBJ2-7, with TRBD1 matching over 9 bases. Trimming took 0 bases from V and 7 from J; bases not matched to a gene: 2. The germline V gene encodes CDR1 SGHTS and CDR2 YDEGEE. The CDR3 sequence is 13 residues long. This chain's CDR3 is CASSLVGQGEQYF. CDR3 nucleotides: TGTGCCAGCAGCTTGGTGGGACAGGGAGAGCAGTACTTC.

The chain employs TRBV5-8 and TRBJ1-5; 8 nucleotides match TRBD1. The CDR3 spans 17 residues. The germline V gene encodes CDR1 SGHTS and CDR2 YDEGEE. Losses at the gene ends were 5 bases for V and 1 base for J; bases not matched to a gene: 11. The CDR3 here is CASSSGTGGLSNQPQHF. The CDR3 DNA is TGTGCCAGCAGTTCCGGGACAGGAGGGTTGAGCAATCAGCCCCAGCATTTT.

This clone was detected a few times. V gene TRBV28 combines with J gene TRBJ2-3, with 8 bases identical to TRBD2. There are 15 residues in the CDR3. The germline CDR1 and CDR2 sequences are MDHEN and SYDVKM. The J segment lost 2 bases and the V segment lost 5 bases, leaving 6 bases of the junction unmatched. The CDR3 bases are TGTGCCAGCAGTCCCCATAGCGGGGACACAGATACGCAGTATTTT. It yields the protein CASSPHSGDTDTQYF.

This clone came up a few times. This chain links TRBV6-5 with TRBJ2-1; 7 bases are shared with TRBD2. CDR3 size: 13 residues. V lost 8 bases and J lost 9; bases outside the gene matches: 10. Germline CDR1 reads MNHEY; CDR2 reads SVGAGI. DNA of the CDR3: TGTGCCAGCCGGGCGGGAGCTTTACCTGAGCAGTTCTTC. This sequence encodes CASRAGALPEQFF.

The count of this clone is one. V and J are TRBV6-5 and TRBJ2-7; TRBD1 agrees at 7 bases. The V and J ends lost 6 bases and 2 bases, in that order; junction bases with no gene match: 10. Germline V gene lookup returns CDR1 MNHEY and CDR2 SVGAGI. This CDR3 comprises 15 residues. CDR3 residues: CASSKIRDSPYEQYF. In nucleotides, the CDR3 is TGTGCCAGCAGCAAAATTCGGGACAGTCCCTACGAGCAGTACTTC.

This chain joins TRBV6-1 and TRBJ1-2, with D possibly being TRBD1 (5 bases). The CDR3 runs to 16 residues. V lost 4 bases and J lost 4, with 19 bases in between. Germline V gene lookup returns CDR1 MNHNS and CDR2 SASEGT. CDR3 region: CASSASTGTGVYGYTF. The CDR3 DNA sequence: TGTGCCAGCAGTGCCTCGACCGGGACTGGCGTCTATGGCTACACCTTC.

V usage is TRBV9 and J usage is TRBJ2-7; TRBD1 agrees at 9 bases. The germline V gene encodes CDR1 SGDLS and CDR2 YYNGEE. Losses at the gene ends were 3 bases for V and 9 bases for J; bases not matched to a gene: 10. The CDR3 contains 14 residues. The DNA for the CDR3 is TGTGCCAGCAGCGACGGGACAGGGAAATTAGGGCAGTACTTC. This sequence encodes CASSDGTGKLGQYF.

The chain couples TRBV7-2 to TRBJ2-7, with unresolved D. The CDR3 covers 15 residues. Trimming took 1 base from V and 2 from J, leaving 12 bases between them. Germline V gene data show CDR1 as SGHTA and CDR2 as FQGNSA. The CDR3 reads CASSLGRIAPYEQYF. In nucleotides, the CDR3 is TGTGCCAGCAGCTTAGGAAGGATAGCCCCCTACGAGCAGTACTTC.

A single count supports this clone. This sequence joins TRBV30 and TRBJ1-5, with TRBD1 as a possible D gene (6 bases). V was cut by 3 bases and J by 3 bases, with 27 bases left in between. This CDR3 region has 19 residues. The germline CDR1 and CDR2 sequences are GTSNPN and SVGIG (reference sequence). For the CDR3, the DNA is TGTGCCTGGAGCGTAGGGGTTTATCACCGGGGACAAGACAATCAGCCCCAGCATTTT. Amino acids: CAWSVGVYHRGQDNQPQHF.

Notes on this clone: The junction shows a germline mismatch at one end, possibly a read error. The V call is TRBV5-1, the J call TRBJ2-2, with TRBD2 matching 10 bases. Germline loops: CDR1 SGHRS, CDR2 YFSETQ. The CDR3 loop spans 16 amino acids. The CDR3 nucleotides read TGCGCCACCAGCCCCATCGTAGCGGGAGGCACCGGGGAGCTGTTTTTT. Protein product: CATSPIVAGGTGELFF.

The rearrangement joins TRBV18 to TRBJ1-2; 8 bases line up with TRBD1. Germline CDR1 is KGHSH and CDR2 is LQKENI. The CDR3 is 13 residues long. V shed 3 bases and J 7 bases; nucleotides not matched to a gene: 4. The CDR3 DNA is TGTGCCAGCTCACCTCAGGGGGCGTCTGGCTACACCTTC. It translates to CASSPQGASGYTF.

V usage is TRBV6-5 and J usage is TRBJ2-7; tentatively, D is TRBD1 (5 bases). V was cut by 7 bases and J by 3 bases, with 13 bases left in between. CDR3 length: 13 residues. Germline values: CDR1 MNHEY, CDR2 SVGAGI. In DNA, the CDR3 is TGTGCCAGCACCCAACCAGGGCTCTACGAGCAGTACTTC. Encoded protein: CASTQPGLYEQYF.